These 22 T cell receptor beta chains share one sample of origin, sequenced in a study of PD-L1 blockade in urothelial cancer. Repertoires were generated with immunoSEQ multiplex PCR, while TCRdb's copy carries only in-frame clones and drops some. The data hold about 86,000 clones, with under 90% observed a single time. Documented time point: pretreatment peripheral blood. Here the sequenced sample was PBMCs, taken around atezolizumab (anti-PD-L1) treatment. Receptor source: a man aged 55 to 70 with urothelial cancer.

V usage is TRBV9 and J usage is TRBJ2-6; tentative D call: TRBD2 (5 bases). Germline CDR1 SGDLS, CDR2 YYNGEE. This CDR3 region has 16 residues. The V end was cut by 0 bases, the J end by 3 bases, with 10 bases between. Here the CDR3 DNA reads TGTGCCAGCAGCGTAGCGCGAGGGTTTGGGGCCAACGTCCTGACTTTC. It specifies CASSVARGFGANVLTF.

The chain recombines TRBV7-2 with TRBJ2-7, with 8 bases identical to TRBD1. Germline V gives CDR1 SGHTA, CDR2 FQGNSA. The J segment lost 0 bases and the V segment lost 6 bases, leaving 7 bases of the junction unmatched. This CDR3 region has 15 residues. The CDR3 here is CASRPDRAGSYEQYF. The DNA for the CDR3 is TGTGCCAGCAGACCGGACAGGGCGGGCTCCTACGAGCAGTACTTC.

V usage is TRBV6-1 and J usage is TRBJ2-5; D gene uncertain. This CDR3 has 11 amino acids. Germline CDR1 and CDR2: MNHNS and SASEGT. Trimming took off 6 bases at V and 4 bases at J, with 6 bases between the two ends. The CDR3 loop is CASSLRETQYF. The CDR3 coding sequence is TGTGCCAGCAGCCTGCGAGAGACCCAGTACTTC.

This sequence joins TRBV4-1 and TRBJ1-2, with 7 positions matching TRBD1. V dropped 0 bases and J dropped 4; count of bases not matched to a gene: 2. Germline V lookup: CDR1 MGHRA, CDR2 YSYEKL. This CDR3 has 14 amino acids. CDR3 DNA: TGCGCCAGCAGCCAAGAGGGGACAGTCTATGGCTACACCTTC. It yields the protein CASSQEGTVYGYTF.

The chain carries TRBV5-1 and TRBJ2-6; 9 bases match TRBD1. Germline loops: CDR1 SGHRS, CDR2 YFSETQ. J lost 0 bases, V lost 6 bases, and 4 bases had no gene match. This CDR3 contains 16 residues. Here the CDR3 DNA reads TGCGCCAGCACCTGGACAGGGGTCTCTGGGGCCAACGTCCTGACTTTC. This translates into CASTWTGVSGANVLTF.

The CDR3 loop reads CASTTGISTDTQYF. The CDR3 DNA reads TGTGCCAGTACCACGGGAATCAGCACAGATACGCAGTATTTT. The chain links TRBV19 to TRBJ2-3, with D maybe TRBD2 (5 bases). In germline, CDR1 is LNHDA, CDR2 SQIVND (reference sequence). V lost 7 bases, J lost 0 bases, and 11 bases lay in between. The CDR3 is 14 amino acids.

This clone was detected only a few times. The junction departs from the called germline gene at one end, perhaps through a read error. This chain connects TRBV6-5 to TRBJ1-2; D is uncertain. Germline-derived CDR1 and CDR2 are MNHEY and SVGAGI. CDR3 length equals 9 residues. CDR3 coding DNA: TGCCCCGGGATCTATGGCTACACCTTC. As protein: CPGIYGYTF.

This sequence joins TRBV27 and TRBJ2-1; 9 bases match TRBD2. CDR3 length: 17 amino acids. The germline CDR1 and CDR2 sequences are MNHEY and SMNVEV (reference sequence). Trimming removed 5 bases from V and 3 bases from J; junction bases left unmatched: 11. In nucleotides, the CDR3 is TGTGCCAGCAGTCGACTTAGCGGGAGAAGGGTCTACAATGAGCAGTTCTTC. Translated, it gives CASSRLSGRRVYNEQFF.

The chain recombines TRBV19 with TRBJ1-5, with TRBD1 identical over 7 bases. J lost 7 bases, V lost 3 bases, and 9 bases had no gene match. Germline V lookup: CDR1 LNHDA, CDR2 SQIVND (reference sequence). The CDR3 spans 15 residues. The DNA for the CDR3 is TGTGCCAGTAGTATGGATGGATACAGGGGCCAGCCCCAGCATTTT. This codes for CASSMDGYRGQPQHF.

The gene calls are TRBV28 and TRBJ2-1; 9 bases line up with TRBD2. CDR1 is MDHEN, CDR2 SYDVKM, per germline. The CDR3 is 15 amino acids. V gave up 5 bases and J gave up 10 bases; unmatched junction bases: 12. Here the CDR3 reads CASSLLAGAGKEQFF. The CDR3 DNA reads TGTGCCAGCAGTCTCTTAGCGGGAGCGGGTAAGGAGCAGTTCTTC.

In DNA, the CDR3 is TGTGCCACCAGCAGAGAGGGACTGATCACAGATACGCAGTATTTT. Translation: CATSREGLITDTQYF. The chain employs TRBV15 and TRBJ2-3, with a weak D call TRBD2 (6 bases). V was shortened by 0 bases and J by 2 bases, with 9 bases between the two germline ends. Germline CDR1 is LNHNV and CDR2 is YYDKDF (reference sequence). CDR3 size: 15 residues.

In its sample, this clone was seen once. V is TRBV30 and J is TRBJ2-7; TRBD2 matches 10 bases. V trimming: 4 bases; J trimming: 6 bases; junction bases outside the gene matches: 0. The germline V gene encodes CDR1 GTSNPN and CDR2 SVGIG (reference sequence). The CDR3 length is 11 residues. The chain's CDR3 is CAWTSGGEQYF. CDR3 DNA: TGTGCCTGGACTAGCGGGGGCGAGCAGTACTTC.

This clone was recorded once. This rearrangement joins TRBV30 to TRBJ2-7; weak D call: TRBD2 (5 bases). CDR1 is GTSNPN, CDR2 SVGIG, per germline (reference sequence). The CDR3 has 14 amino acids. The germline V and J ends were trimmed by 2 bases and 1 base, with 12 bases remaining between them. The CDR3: CAWSTTPGSYEQYF. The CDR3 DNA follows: TGTGCCTGGAGTACGACACCGGGGTCCTACGAGCAGTACTTC.

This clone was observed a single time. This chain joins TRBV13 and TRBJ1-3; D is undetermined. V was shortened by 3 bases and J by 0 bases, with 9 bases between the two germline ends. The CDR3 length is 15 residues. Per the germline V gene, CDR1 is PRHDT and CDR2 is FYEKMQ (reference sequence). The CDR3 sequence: CASSLDLYSGNTIYF. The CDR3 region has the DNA TGTGCCAGCAGCTTGGACTTATACTCTGGAAACACCATATATTTT.

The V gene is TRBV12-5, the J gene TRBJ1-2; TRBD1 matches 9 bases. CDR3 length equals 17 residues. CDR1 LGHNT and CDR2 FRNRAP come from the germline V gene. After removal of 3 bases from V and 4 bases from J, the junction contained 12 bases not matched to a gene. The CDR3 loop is CASGFPKTGGDFYGYTF. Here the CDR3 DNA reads TGTGCTAGTGGTTTCCCGAAGACAGGGGGGGACTTCTATGGCTACACCTTC.

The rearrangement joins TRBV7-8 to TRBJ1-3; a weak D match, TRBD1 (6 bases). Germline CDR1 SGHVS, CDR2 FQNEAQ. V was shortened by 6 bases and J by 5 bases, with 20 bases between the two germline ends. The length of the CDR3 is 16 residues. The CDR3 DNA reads TGTGCCAGCAGTCAGGATACAGGGTTTTTAAGAAACACCATATATTTT. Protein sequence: CASSQDTGFLRNTIYF.

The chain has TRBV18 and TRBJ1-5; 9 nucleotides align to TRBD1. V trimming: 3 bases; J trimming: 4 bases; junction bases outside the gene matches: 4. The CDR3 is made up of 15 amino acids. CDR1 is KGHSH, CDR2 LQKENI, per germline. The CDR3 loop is CASSPDRGKNQPQHF. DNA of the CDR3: TGTGCCAGCTCACCGGACAGGGGAAAGAATCAGCCCCAGCATTTT. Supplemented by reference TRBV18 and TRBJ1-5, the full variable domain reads NAGVMQNPRHLVRRRGQEARLRCSPMKGHSHVYWYRQLPEEGLKFMVYLQKENIIDESGMPKERFSAEFPKEGPSILRIQQVVRGDSAAYFCASSPDRGKNQPQHFGDGTRLSIL.

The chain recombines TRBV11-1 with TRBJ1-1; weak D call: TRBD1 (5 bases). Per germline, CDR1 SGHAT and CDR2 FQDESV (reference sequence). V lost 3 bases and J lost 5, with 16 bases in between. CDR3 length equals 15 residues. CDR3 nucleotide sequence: TGTGCCAGCAGCTTTGGCAGGGTTTCTCGGACTGAAGCTTTCTTT. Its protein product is CASSFGRVSRTEAFF.

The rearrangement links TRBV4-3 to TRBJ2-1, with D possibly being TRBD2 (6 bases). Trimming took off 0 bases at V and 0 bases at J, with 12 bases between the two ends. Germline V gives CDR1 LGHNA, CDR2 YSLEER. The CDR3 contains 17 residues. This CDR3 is CASSQDLWRDSYNEQFF. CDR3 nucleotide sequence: TGCGCCAGCAGCCAAGATCTATGGCGGGACTCCTACAATGAGCAGTTCTTC.

CDR3 bases: TGCGCCAGCAGCTTGGACATCAACACTGAAGCTTTCTTT. It translates to CASSLDINTEAFF. The J gene is TRBJ1-1, the V gene TRBV5-1; no definite D call. V lost 0 bases to trimming and J lost 2 bases, with 5 bases between them. This CDR3 region has 13 residues. Germline V gene lookup returns CDR1 SGHRS and CDR2 YFSETQ.

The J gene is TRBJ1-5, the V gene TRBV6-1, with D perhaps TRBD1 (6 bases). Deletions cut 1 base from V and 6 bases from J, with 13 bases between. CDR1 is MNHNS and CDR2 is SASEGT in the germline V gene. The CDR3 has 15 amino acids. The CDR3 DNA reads TGTGCCAGCAGTGAAGGTTTGGGGGCTCTTCAGCCCCAGCATTTT. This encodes CASSEGLGALQPQHF.

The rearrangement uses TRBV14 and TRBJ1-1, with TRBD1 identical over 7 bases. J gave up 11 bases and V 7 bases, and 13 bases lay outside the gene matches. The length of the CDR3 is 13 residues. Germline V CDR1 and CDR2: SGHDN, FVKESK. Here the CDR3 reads CASTQKQGTWAFF. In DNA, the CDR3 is TGTGCCAGCACCCAGAAACAGGGGACGTGGGCTTTCTTT. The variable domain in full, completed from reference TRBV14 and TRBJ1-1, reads EAGVTQFPSHSVIEKGQTVTLRCDPISGHDNLYWYRRVMGKEIKFLLHFVKESKQDESGMPNNRFLAERTGGTYSTLKVQPAELEDSGVYFCASTQKQGTWAFFGQGTRLTVV.